The 25 T cell receptor beta chains below come from one sample, sequenced in a study of shared clonotypes between healthy human individuals. Here immunoSEQ multiplex PCR was the method, and the copy in TCRdb shows in-frame clones only, minus some. The data contain approximately 2.3 million clones, 80% to 95% of them seen just once; the ten biggest clones take up 0.39%. The sample consisted of naive CD4+ T cells from PBMCs. The subset denotes: CD45RA+ positively selected. Receptors were obtained from a man in his late teens or twenties in good health. Some clones in this sample may be carry-over from other donors' samples.

The chain combines TRBV6-5 with TRBJ2-7; TRBD1 agrees at 8 bases. The CDR3 extends over 15 amino acids. The germline V gene has CDR1 MNHEY and CDR2 SVGAGI. V dropped 1 base and J dropped 6; count of bases not matched to a gene: 8. Here the CDR3 reads CASSYLGDRTFEQYF. The DNA for the CDR3 is TGTGCCAGCAGTTACTTGGGGGACAGGACGTTCGAGCAGTACTTC.

This rearrangement joins TRBV5-1 to TRBJ2-1; 9 positions agree with TRBD2. This CDR3 is built from 17 residues. CDR1 SGHRS and CDR2 YFSETQ come from the germline V gene. The trim removed 4 bases at V and 7 bases at J, leaving 15 bases unmatched. The CDR3 DNA sequence: TGCGCCAGCAGCCCGGTAGGCCCCGCGGGAGGGAGGAATGAGCAGTTCTTC. It codes for CASSPVGPAGGRNEQFF.

About this clone: Distinct nucleotide sequences in the sample also encode this CDR3. The rearrangement uses TRBV7-9 and TRBJ2-2, with 7 bases matching TRBD1. J gave up 1 base and V 5 bases, and 7 bases lay outside the gene matches. This CDR3 is built from 16 residues. Germline V gene lookup returns CDR1 SEHNR and CDR2 FQNEAQ (reference sequence). CDR3 DNA sequence: TGTGCCAGCAGCCACAGACAGGGCCTGAACACCGGGGAGCTGTTTTTT. The encoded protein is CASSHRQGLNTGELFF.

The chain joins TRBV12-2 to TRBJ2-1; the table calls TRBD2, which could not be checked here. TRBV12-2 corresponds to a pseudogene. This CDR3 has 19 amino acids. The CDR3 DNA reads TGTGCAAGTCGCTTAGCCCGGGGGGCTAGCGGGAACCAAGGCAATGAGCAGTTCTTC. As protein: CASRLARGASGNQGNEQFF.

The chain joins TRBV4-2 to TRBJ2-2, with 8 bases fitting TRBD2. Germline values: CDR1 LGHNA, CDR2 YNFKEQ. J was trimmed by 5 bases and V by 0 bases; bases with no gene match: 8. This CDR3 comprises 17 residues. As DNA, the CDR3 is TGTGCCAGCAGCCAAGATGCGGGGGGTGCGGGAACCGGGGAGCTGTTTTTT. Its protein is CASSQDAGGAGTGELFF.

V is TRBV11-2 and J is TRBJ2-3; TRBD2 matches 7 bases. The CDR3 consists of 15 residues. V dropped 3 bases and J dropped 2; count of bases not matched to a gene: 5. Germline CDR1 reads SGHAT; CDR2 reads FQNNGV. CDR3 loop: CASSLTGGFTDTQYF. CDR3 in DNA: TGTGCCAGCAGCTTGACGGGAGGATTCACAGATACGCAGTATTTT.

A few counts support this clone. The CDR3 here is CASRTQGANTEAFF. The CDR3 bases are TGTGCCAGTAGGACACAGGGTGCGAACACTGAAGCTTTCTTT. The chain is built from TRBV19 and TRBJ1-1, with D maybe TRBD1 (6 bases). Trimming cost V 6 bases and J 1 base, with 12 bases left between them. CDR1 LNHDA and CDR2 SQIVND come from the germline V gene (reference sequence). The CDR3 sequence is 14 residues long. Filled out from reference TRBV19 and TRBJ1-1, the complete variable domain reads DGGITQSPKYLFRKEGQNVTLSCEQNLNHDAMYWYRQDPGQGLRLIYYSQIVNDFQKGDIAEGYSVSREKKESFPLTVTSAQKNPTAFYLCASRTQGANTEAFFGQGTRLTVV.

Here the CDR3 reads CASSLARAATQYF. As DNA, the CDR3 is TGTGCCAGCAGCTTGGCAAGGGCCGCGACCCAGTACTTC. This chain uses TRBV7-9 with TRBJ2-5; no clear D gene. In germline, CDR1 is SEHNR, CDR2 FQNEAQ (reference sequence). Trimming left V 3 bases short and J 7 bases short, with 12 bases between. The CDR3 loop spans 13 amino acids.

The genes are TRBV19 and TRBJ1-2, with D possibly being TRBD1 (6 bases). Germline CDR1 reads LNHDA; CDR2 reads SQIVND (reference sequence). V was shortened by 3 bases and J by 6 bases, with 11 bases between the two germline ends. The CDR3 is made up of 13 amino acids. The CDR3 coding sequence is TGTGCCAGTAGTATTGGGGGGGCTGATGGCTACACCTTC. The encoded protein is CASSIGGADGYTF.

The chain links TRBV4-3 to TRBJ2-6, with D unclear. The CDR3 totals 15 residues. Germline loops: CDR1 LGHNA, CDR2 YSLEER. V gave up 3 bases and J gave up 0 bases, with 6 bases separating them. For the CDR3, the DNA is TGCGCCAGCAGCCATCGCCCCTCTGGGGCCAACGTCCTGACTTTC. Residues: CASSHRPSGANVLTF.

The chain is built from TRBV5-1 and TRBJ2-7; D is unclear. Trimming removed 0 bases from V and 3 bases from J, with 10 bases in between. This CDR3 has 14 amino acids. The V gene's germline CDR1 is SGHRS and CDR2 YFSETQ. CDR3 sequence: CASSLDPAYYEQYF. Here the CDR3 DNA reads TGCGCCAGCAGCTTGGATCCAGCCTACTACGAGCAGTACTTC.

The chain links TRBV4-1 to TRBJ1-4; D may be TRBD1 (5 bases). Germline V gene lookup returns CDR1 MGHRA and CDR2 YSYEKL. The CDR3 extends over 16 amino acids. V was shortened by 1 base and J by 8 bases, with 17 bases between the two germline ends. The chain's CDR3 is CASSQGGGAKEEKLFF. The CDR3 region has the DNA TGCGCCAGCAGCCAAGGAGGAGGGGCTAAGGAGGAAAAACTGTTTTTT.

The chain combines TRBV7-2 with TRBJ2-1; 7 bases match TRBD2. The CDR3 loop spans 16 amino acids. V trimming: 1 base; J trimming: 8 bases; junction bases outside the gene matches: 11. From germline, CDR1 is SGHTA and CDR2 FQGNSA. CDR3 nucleotide sequence: TGTGCCAGCAGCTTAGTCAGCGGGGAGACCCTCGATGAGCAGTTCTTC. Amino acids: CASSLVSGETLDEQFF.

The chain uses TRBV29-1 and TRBJ1-2; 7 bases line up with TRBD1. CDR3 length equals 13 residues. V was pared by 2 bases and J by 8 bases, with 8 bases of the junction left unmatched. Germline V CDR1 and CDR2: SQVTM, ANQGSEA. CDR3 sequence: CSVESRQGGGYTF. The CDR3, as DNA: TGCAGCGTTGAAAGCCGACAGGGAGGGGGCTACACCTTC.

In DNA, the CDR3 is TGCGCCAGCAGCCCCCAGTCGCTTGAGCAGTTCTTC. Protein sequence: CASSPQSLEQFF. The chain uses TRBV5-1 and TRBJ2-1; D not certain. The CDR3 extends over 12 amino acids. CDR1 SGHRS and CDR2 YFSETQ come from the germline V gene. V was pared by 4 bases and J by 9 bases, with 11 bases between.

Of note for this clone: The same CDR3 is also encoded by other DNA sequences in this sample. V and J are TRBV28 and TRBJ2-1; 7 bases line up with TRBD2. Trimming at V came to 2 bases and at J to 6 bases, leaving 1 base not matched to a gene. This CDR3 has 13 amino acids. Germline V CDR1 and CDR2: MDHEN, SYDVKM. The CDR3 here is CASSLGGGNEQFF. CDR3 bases: TGTGCCAGCAGTTTAGGGGGGGGCAATGAGCAGTTCTTC.

Only a few counts were recorded for this clone. The chain employs TRBV5-1 and TRBJ1-1; D not certain. The CDR3 is 13 amino acids. Per the germline V gene, CDR1 is SGHRS and CDR2 is YFSETQ. Between the trimmed V and J ends, which lost 0 bases and 4 bases, there was a span of 7 bases. The CDR3 DNA follows: TGCGCCAGCAGCTTGGACAGCTTCACTGAAGCTTTCTTT. Its protein is CASSLDSFTEAFF.

The chain employs TRBV5-1 and TRBJ2-1, with a tentative D call TRBD2 (6 bases). Germline V CDR1 and CDR2: SGHRS, YFSETQ. V lost 1 base and J 4 bases, leaving 12 bases between the germline ends. The CDR3 consists of 15 residues. Here the CDR3 reads CASSLTGGVYNEQFF. Written as DNA, the CDR3 is TGCGCCAGCAGCTTGACAGGAGGGGTTTACAATGAGCAGTTCTTC. Complete variable domain (other parts from reference TRBV5-1 and TRBJ2-1): KAGVTQTPRYLIKTRGQQVTLSCSPISGHRSVSWYQQTPGQGLQFLFEYFSETQRNKGNFPGRFSGRQFSNSRSEMNVSTLELGDSALYLCASSLTGGVYNEQFFGPGTRLTVL.

This chain connects TRBV7-8 to TRBJ2-1, with a tentative D call TRBD2 (5 bases). In germline, CDR1 is SGHVS, CDR2 FQNEAQ. The V gene lost 5 bases and the J gene lost 0 bases, with 14 bases spanning the gap. The CDR3 covers 16 residues. Here the CDR3 reads CASSQKRTSSYNEQFF. For the CDR3, the DNA is TGTGCCAGCAGCCAGAAGCGGACGAGCTCCTACAATGAGCAGTTCTTC.

CDR3 DNA: TGCGCCAGCAGCAAGTCTAGCGGGAGCACAGATACGCAGTATTTT. Amino acids: CASSKSSGSTDTQYF. This rearrangement joins TRBV5-1 to TRBJ2-3; 8 bases line up with TRBD2. Germline V gene sequence: CDR1 SGHRS, CDR2 YFSETQ. V was pared by 4 bases and J by 0 bases, with 4 bases of the junction left unmatched. This CDR3 spans 15 amino acids.

The chain couples TRBV5-5 to TRBJ1-2; maybe TRBD1 (5 bases). The V and J ends lost 4 bases and 3 bases respectively, with 16 bases between them. From germline, CDR1 is SGHKS and CDR2 YYEKEE (reference sequence). The CDR3 is 15 amino acids. CDR3 sequence: CASSQGLLIYYGYTF. The CDR3 DNA reads as TGTGCCAGCAGCCAGGGACTCCTGATATACTATGGCTACACCTTC.

The rearrangement links TRBV28 to TRBJ1-5, with no clear D. The CDR3 has 15 residues. The V end was cut by 6 bases, the J end by 4 bases, with 16 bases between. The germline V gene encodes CDR1 MDHEN and CDR2 SYDVKM. CDR3 protein: CASRAPGFGNQPQHF. The CDR3 DNA reads as TGTGCCAGCAGGGCCCCAGGTTTTGGTAATCAGCCCCAGCATTTT.

The chain links TRBV19 to TRBJ1-5; D remains unclear. V gave up 7 bases and J gave up 7 bases, with 11 bases separating them. Germline V lookup: CDR1 LNHDA, CDR2 SQIVND (reference sequence). The CDR3 length is 12 residues. CDR3 amino acids: CASTGVGQPQHF. The CDR3 DNA follows: TGTGCCAGTACCGGGGTAGGACAGCCCCAGCATTTT.

The chain has TRBV15 and TRBJ1-2; TRBD1 matches 7 bases. Germline assignment: CDR1 LNHNV and CDR2 YYDKDF (reference sequence). The CDR3 consists of 13 residues. Germline trimming cut 3 bases from V and 8 bases from J; bases unmatched to any gene: 6. This CDR3 is CATSSRQGRGYTF. CDR3 coding DNA: TGTGCCACCAGCAGCCGACAGGGAAGGGGCTACACCTTC.

The chain joins TRBV9 to TRBJ2-1; D is unclear. Trimming took 0 bases from V and 13 from J, leaving 11 bases between them. Germline V gene lookup returns CDR1 SGDLS and CDR2 YYNGEE. The CDR3 loop spans 12 amino acids. The CDR3 loop is CASSVEASEQFF. CDR3 nucleotides: TGTGCCAGCAGCGTAGAGGCTAGTGAACAGTTCTTC.